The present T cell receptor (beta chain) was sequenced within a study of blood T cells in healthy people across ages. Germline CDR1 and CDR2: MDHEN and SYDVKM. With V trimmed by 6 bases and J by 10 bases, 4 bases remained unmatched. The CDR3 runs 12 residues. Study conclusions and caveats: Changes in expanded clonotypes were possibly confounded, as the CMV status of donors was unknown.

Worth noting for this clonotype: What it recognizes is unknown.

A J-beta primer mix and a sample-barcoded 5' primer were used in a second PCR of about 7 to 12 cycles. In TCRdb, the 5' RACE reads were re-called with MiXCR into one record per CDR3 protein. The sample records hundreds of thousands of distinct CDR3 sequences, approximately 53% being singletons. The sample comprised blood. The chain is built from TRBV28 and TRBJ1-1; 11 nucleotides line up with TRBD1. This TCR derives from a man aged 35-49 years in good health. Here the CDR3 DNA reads TGTGCCAGCAGGGCAGGGACAGGGGGAGCTTTCTTT. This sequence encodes CASRAGTGGAFF.